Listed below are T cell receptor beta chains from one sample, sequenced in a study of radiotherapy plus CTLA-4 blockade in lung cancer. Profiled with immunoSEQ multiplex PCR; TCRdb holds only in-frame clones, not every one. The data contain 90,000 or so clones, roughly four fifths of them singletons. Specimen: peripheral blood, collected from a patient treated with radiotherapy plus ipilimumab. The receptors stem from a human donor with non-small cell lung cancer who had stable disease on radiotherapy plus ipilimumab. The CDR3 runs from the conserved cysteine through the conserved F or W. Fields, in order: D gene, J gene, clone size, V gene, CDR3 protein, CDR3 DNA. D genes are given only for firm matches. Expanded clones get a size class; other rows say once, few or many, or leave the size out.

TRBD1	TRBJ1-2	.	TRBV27	CASSLGRGSYGYTF	TGTGCCAGCAGCCTGGGCAGGGGGTCCTATGGCTACACCTTC
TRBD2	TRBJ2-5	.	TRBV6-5	CASSYDSGGGTQYF	TGTGCCAGCAGTTATGATAGCGGGGGGGGGACCCAGTACTTC
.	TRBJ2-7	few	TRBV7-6	CASSLSGVIYEQYF	TGTGCCAGCAGCCTATCAGGGGTAATCTACGAGCAGTACTTC
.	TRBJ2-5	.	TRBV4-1	CASSQSLGQETQYF	TGCGCCAGCAGCCAGTCTCTGGGGCAAGAGACCCAGTACTTC
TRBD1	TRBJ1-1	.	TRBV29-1	CSVPSTGVNTEAFF	TGCAGCGTCCCCTCGACAGGGGTGAACACTGAAGCTTTCTTT
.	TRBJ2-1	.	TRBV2	CASSVTPRLNNEQFF	TGTGCCAGCAGTGTTACCCCTCGACTAAACAATGAGCAGTTCTTC
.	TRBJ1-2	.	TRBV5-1	CASSQTKGHTFNYGYTF	TGCGCCAGCAGCCAGACTAAGGGACACACCTTCAACTATGGCTACACCTTC
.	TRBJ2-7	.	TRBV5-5	CASSLGHLYEQYF	TGTGCCAGCAGCTTAGGACACCTCTACGAGCAGTACTTC
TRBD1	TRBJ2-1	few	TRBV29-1	CSAVLGTGINEQFF	TGCAGCGCAGTACTGGGGACAGGGATCAATGAGCAGTTCTTC
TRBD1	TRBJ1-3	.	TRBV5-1	CASSRSPGGASTLPTSGNTIYF	TGCGCCAGCAGCAGGAGTCCAGGGGGCGCTTCCACACTTCCGACCTCTGGAAACACCATATATTTT
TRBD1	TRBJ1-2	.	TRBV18	CASSPGTESNYGYTF	TGTGCCAGCTCACCGGGGACAGAAAGTAACTATGGCTACACCTTC
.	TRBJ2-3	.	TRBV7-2	CASTSAGATDTQYF	TGTGCCAGCACCTCTGCGGGGGCCACAGATACGCAGTATTTT
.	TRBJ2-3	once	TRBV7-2	CASSLMPDTQYF	TGTGCCAGCAGCTTAATGCCAGATACGCAGTATTTT
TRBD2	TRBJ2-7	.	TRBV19	CASTRLAGGVYEQYF	TGTGCCAGTACCCGACTAGCGGGAGGTGTCTACGAGCAGTACTTC
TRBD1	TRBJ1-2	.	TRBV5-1	CASSLAGGRYGYTF	TGCGCCAGCAGCTTGGCAGGGGGGCGGTACGGCTACACCTTC
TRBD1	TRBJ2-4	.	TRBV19	CASTPGTGAKNIQYF	TGTGCCAGTACCCCCGGGACAGGGGCCAAAAACATTCAGTACTTC
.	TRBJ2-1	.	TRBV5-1	CASSLGYSGLKEQFF	TGCGCCAGCAGCTTGGGATATAGCGGCCTAAAGGAGCAGTTCTTC
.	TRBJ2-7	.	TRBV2	CASSEMFASYPDEQYF	TGTGCCAGCAGTGAAATGTTTGCCTCATACCCCGACGAGCAGTACTTC
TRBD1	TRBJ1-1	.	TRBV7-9	CASSFPGQAPSNTEAFF	TGTGCCAGCAGCTTTCCAGGACAGGCTCCCTCGAACACTGAAGCTTTCTTT
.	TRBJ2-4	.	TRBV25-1	CASSVSRGPKNIQYF	TGTGCCAGCAGTGTCAGCAGGGGCCCCAAAAACATTCAGTACTTC
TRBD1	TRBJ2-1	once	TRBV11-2	CASTLDRGDEQFF	TGTGCCAGCACACTGGACAGGGGAGATGAGCAGTTCTTC
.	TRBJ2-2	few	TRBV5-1	CASSLEGGNTGELFF	TGCGCCAGCAGCTTGGAGGGCGGGAACACCGGGGAGCTGTTTTTT